This is a list of T cell receptor beta chains from one sample in a study of a mutant IDH1 vaccine in newly diagnosed glioma. This table comes from immunoSEQ multiplex PCR, and its TCRdb copy is limited to in-frame clones, with some not included. The table shows about 94,000 clones, with under 90% occurring only once. Their antigens remain unidentified. The source material was PBMCs, sampled from a glioma patient whose treatment included an IDH1 peptide vaccine. These receptors were taken from a woman aged 45 to 65 with glioma. Both conserved end residues are part of each CDR3. Each record gives: clone size, D gene, V gene, J gene, CDR3 DNA, CDR3 protein. D genes are given only for firm matches. Clone size is given for some rows only: seen once, a few or many times, or a class if the clone is expanded.

abundance: -; d_gene: -; v_gene: TRBV30; j_gene: TRBJ1-1; CDR3nt: TGTGCCTGGAGTCCCTTGATGAACACTGAAGCTTTCTTT; CDR3aa: CAWSPLMNTEAFF
abundance: -; d_gene: TRBD1; v_gene: TRBV4-1; j_gene: TRBJ1-5; CDR3nt: TGCGCCAGCAGCCAGGGAGGGACAGGGGATCAGCCCCAGCATTTT; CDR3aa: CASSQGGTGDQPQHF
abundance: -; d_gene: TRBD1; v_gene: TRBV18; j_gene: TRBJ2-5; CDR3nt: TGTGCCAGCTCCCCGGGGACAGGGGGCATCGAGACCCAGTACTTC; CDR3aa: CASSPGTGGIETQYF
abundance: once; d_gene: TRBD2; v_gene: TRBV27; j_gene: TRBJ2-7; CDR3nt: TGTGCCAGCAGTTTATCAGGACTAGTATCCTACGAGCAGTACTTC; CDR3aa: CASSLSGLVSYEQYF
abundance: -; d_gene: TRBD1; v_gene: TRBV11-2; j_gene: TRBJ1-1; CDR3nt: TGTGCCAGCAGCTCTCGGTCGACCAGGGGGCTCACTGAAGCTTTCTTT; CDR3aa: CASSSRSTRGLTEAFF
abundance: -; d_gene: TRBD1; v_gene: TRBV5-1; j_gene: TRBJ2-5; CDR3nt: TGCGCCAGCAGCTTGGTGGGACAGGTGCAAGAGACCCAGTACTTC; CDR3aa: CASSLVGQVQETQYF
abundance: -; d_gene: -; v_gene: TRBV7-9; j_gene: TRBJ1-3; CDR3nt: TGTGCCAGCAGCCTAGAACCGGGCAAGGGCTCTGGAAACACCATATATTTT; CDR3aa: CASSLEPGKGSGNTIYF
abundance: -; d_gene: -; v_gene: TRBV7-3; j_gene: TRBJ1-1; CDR3nt: TGTGCCAGCAGCTCCCAGGGAGTAGGGACTGAAGCTTTCTTT; CDR3aa: CASSSQGVGTEAFF
abundance: -; d_gene: -; v_gene: TRBV29-1; j_gene: TRBJ2-5; CDR3nt: TGCAGCGTTGAAGGGGGTCAAGAGACCCAGTACTTC; CDR3aa: CSVEGGQETQYF
abundance: -; d_gene: -; v_gene: TRBV29-1; j_gene: TRBJ2-7; CDR3nt: TGCAGCGTACGACATGAATCCTACGAGCAGTACTTC; CDR3aa: CSVRHESYEQYF
abundance: -; d_gene: -; v_gene: TRBV7-8; j_gene: TRBJ2-1; CDR3nt: TGTGCCAGCAGCTCGTCGCGGAATGAGCAGTTCTTC; CDR3aa: CASSSSRNEQFF
abundance: few; d_gene: TRBD2; v_gene: TRBV15; j_gene: TRBJ2-1; CDR3nt: TGTGCCACCAGCCGAGGACTAGCGAGAACCTACAATGAGCAGTTCTTC; CDR3aa: CATSRGLARTYNEQFF
abundance: -; d_gene: TRBD2; v_gene: TRBV7-3; j_gene: TRBJ2-3; CDR3nt: TGTGCCAGCAGCTCAGGACTAGCGGTCACAGATACGCAGTATTTT; CDR3aa: CASSSGLAVTDTQYF
abundance: -; d_gene: TRBD1; v_gene: TRBV10-3; j_gene: TRBJ2-7; CDR3nt: TGTGCCATCAGTGTGGGACAGGACGGCGAGCAGTACTTC; CDR3aa: CAISVGQDGEQYF
abundance: -; d_gene: -; v_gene: TRBV6-6; j_gene: TRBJ1-5; CDR3nt: TGTGCCAGCAGTTACCTCGATAAGCCCCAGCATTTT; CDR3aa: CASSYLDKPQHF
abundance: once; d_gene: -; v_gene: TRBV9; j_gene: TRBJ2-7; CDR3nt: TGTGCCAGCAGCCTCCTGGCCAGAGCTAAGGGCTACGAGCAGTACTTC; CDR3aa: CASSLLARAKGYEQYF
abundance: -; d_gene: -; v_gene: TRBV25-1; j_gene: TRBJ2-7; CDR3nt: TGTGCCAGCAGCAGGGAATCCTACGAGCAGTACTTC; CDR3aa: CASSRESYEQYF
abundance: -; d_gene: TRBD1; v_gene: TRBV9; j_gene: TRBJ1-2; CDR3nt: TGTGCCAGCAGCTTCTCTGACAGGGTTGGCTATGGCTACACCTTC; CDR3aa: CASSFSDRVGYGYTF
abundance: -; d_gene: TRBD1; v_gene: TRBV28; j_gene: TRBJ2-7; CDR3nt: TGTGCCAGCAGTTTGGACAGGGGCCCCTACGAGCAGTACTTC; CDR3aa: CASSLDRGPYEQYF
abundance: -; d_gene: TRBD1; v_gene: TRBV11-2; j_gene: TRBJ2-3; CDR3nt: TGTGCCAGCAGCTTCTATGGACAGGGCACAGATACGCAGTATTTT; CDR3aa: CASSFYGQGTDTQYF
abundance: -; d_gene: TRBD1; v_gene: TRBV6-5; j_gene: TRBJ2-5; CDR3nt: TGTGCCAGCGGGGACAGGAGGTATCGAGAGACCCAGTACTTC; CDR3aa: CASGDRRYRETQYF
abundance: -; d_gene: TRBD1; v_gene: TRBV7-8; j_gene: TRBJ2-1; CDR3nt: TGTGCCAGCAGCCCACCGGGACAGTACAATGAGCAGTTCTTC; CDR3aa: CASSPPGQYNEQFF
abundance: -; d_gene: TRBD1; v_gene: TRBV5-1; j_gene: TRBJ1-5; CDR3nt: TGCGCCAGCAGCTCTTCGACAGGGGGGAATCAGCCCCAGCATTTT; CDR3aa: CASSSSTGGNQPQHF
abundance: -; d_gene: TRBD1; v_gene: TRBV19; j_gene: TRBJ1-1; CDR3nt: TGTGCCAGTAGTATCCCGACAGGGGGCGTAGATGAAGCTTTCTTT; CDR3aa: CASSIPTGGVDEAFF
abundance: once; d_gene: -; v_gene: TRBV6-6; j_gene: TRBJ1-2; CDR3nt: TGTGCCAGCAGTCCACGGGGCAGGGACGATGGCTACACCTTC; CDR3aa: CASSPRGRDDGYTF
abundance: few; d_gene: TRBD1; v_gene: TRBV28; j_gene: TRBJ1-2; CDR3nt: TGTGCCAGCGTAGCCGGACCGGGACAGCTCTATGGCTACACCTTC; CDR3aa: CASVAGPGQLYGYTF
abundance: -; d_gene: TRBD1; v_gene: TRBV5-1; j_gene: TRBJ2-6; CDR3nt: TGCGCCAGCAGCAAAGGGACAGACCCCTCTGGGGCCAACGTCCTGACTTTC; CDR3aa: CASSKGTDPSGANVLTF
abundance: -; d_gene: TRBD1; v_gene: TRBV5-1; j_gene: TRBJ2-7; CDR3nt: TGCGCCAGCAGCACACGACAGGGTAACTACGAGCAGTACTTC; CDR3aa: CASSTRQGNYEQYF
abundance: -; d_gene: -; v_gene: TRBV9; j_gene: TRBJ2-3; CDR3nt: TGTGCCAGCAGCTTGAACCGAGGGGGGGATACGCAGTATTTT; CDR3aa: CASSLNRGGDTQYF
abundance: -; d_gene: -; v_gene: TRBV13; j_gene: TRBJ1-2; CDR3nt: TGTGCCAGCAGCCCCTCGTTAGGGAGCTTCAATAATGGCTACACCTTC; CDR3aa: CASSPSLGSFNNGYTF
abundance: -; d_gene: -; v_gene: TRBV12-5; j_gene: TRBJ2-3; CDR3nt: TGTGCTAGTGGTTTGGTAGGTAGGAGGGAAGATACGCAGTATTTT; CDR3aa: CASGLVGRREDTQYF
abundance: -; d_gene: -; v_gene: TRBV10-3; j_gene: TRBJ2-1; CDR3nt: TGTGCCATCCGGCTTTCAGGACTAACCGATGAGCAGTTCTTC; CDR3aa: CAIRLSGLTDEQFF
abundance: -; d_gene: TRBD2; v_gene: TRBV18; j_gene: TRBJ2-1; CDR3nt: TGTGCCAGCTCAGCGGGAGAAAACAATGAGCAGTTCTTC; CDR3aa: CASSAGENNEQFF
abundance: -; d_gene: TRBD1; v_gene: TRBV7-9; j_gene: TRBJ2-7; CDR3nt: TGTGCCAGCAGCTTAGGAGACACAGGGGGCTACGAGCAGTACTTC; CDR3aa: CASSLGDTGGYEQYF
abundance: -; d_gene: TRBD2; v_gene: TRBV5-4; j_gene: TRBJ2-7; CDR3nt: TGTGCCAGCAGCTTCGGTAGCGGGAGGGCGCAATCCTACGAGCAGTACTTC; CDR3aa: CASSFGSGRAQSYEQYF
abundance: -; d_gene: TRBD2; v_gene: TRBV5-1; j_gene: TRBJ2-7; CDR3nt: TGCGCCAGCACCCGGTCTAGCGGGACGACCGAGCAGTACTTC; CDR3aa: CASTRSSGTTEQYF
abundance: -; d_gene: TRBD1; v_gene: TRBV5-1; j_gene: TRBJ2-1; CDR3nt: TGCGCCAGCAGCGTACAGGGGGCTTCCTACAATGAGCAGTTCTTC; CDR3aa: CASSVQGASYNEQFF
abundance: -; d_gene: TRBD2; v_gene: TRBV9; j_gene: TRBJ2-1; CDR3nt: TGTGCCAGCAGCCTAGCGGGCGCGGGATACAATGAGCAGTTCTTC; CDR3aa: CASSLAGAGYNEQFF
abundance: -; d_gene: TRBD1; v_gene: TRBV5-4; j_gene: TRBJ1-2; CDR3nt: TGTGCCAGCAGCCCCGGACAGGGGGGATTTAACTATGGCTACACCTTC; CDR3aa: CASSPGQGGFNYGYTF
abundance: -; d_gene: -; v_gene: TRBV11-3; j_gene: TRBJ2-1; CDR3nt: TGTGCCAGCAGCTTTAGCGGCCCGGGGTACAATGAGCAGTTCTTC; CDR3aa: CASSFSGPGYNEQFF
abundance: -; d_gene: TRBD1; v_gene: TRBV6-6; j_gene: TRBJ2-2; CDR3nt: TGTGCCAGCAGTTTAGGACAGGTTGGATCTACCGGGGAGCTGTTTTTT; CDR3aa: CASSLGQVGSTGELFF
abundance: -; d_gene: -; v_gene: TRBV7-9; j_gene: TRBJ2-7; CDR3nt: TGTGCCAGCAGCTTAGACCAAAGGGCCTACGAGCAGTACTTC; CDR3aa: CASSLDQRAYEQYF
abundance: -; d_gene: -; v_gene: TRBV30; j_gene: TRBJ1-6; CDR3nt: TGTGCCTGGGGGAGCTCCTATAATTCACCCCTCCACTTT; CDR3aa: CAWGSSYNSPLHF
abundance: -; d_gene: -; v_gene: TRBV5-1; j_gene: TRBJ1-5; CDR3nt: TGCGCCAGCAGCTTGACCGGGACGGAGGAGCCCCAGCATTTT; CDR3aa: CASSLTGTEEPQHF
abundance: -; d_gene: TRBD2; v_gene: TRBV5-1; j_gene: TRBJ2-3; CDR3nt: TGCGCCAGCAGCGCGACTAGCGGGACAGATACGCAGTATTTT; CDR3aa: CASSATSGTDTQYF
abundance: -; d_gene: TRBD2; v_gene: TRBV4-1; j_gene: TRBJ2-5; CDR3nt: TGCGCCAGCAGTATCGGGACTAGCGGTTTTCAAGAGACCCAGTACTTC; CDR3aa: CASSIGTSGFQETQYF
abundance: -; d_gene: TRBD1; v_gene: TRBV19; j_gene: TRBJ1-1; CDR3nt: TGTGCCAGTAGTAGCGTACAGGGGGCTGAAGCTTTCTTT; CDR3aa: CASSSVQGAEAFF
abundance: -; d_gene: TRBD1; v_gene: TRBV6-1; j_gene: TRBJ1-2; CDR3nt: TGTGCCAGCAGCCTCCGGGACAGGGGCTATGGCTACACCTTC; CDR3aa: CASSLRDRGYGYTF
abundance: -; d_gene: -; v_gene: TRBV6-1; j_gene: TRBJ2-7; CDR3nt: TGTGCCAGCAGTGAGACACACCAGTACTTC; CDR3aa: CASSETHQYF
abundance: -; d_gene: TRBD2; v_gene: TRBV7-8; j_gene: TRBJ2-7; CDR3nt: TGTGCCAGCAGCCCCTACCGACTAGCGGGAGGATACGAGCAGTACTTC; CDR3aa: CASSPYRLAGGYEQYF
abundance: once; d_gene: -; v_gene: TRBV12-5; j_gene: TRBJ1-5; CDR3nt: TGTGCTAGTGGTTTAGGGGAAAGCAATCAGCCCCAGCATTTT; CDR3aa: CASGLGESNQPQHF
abundance: -; d_gene: -; v_gene: TRBV19; j_gene: TRBJ2-1; CDR3nt: TGTGCCAGTAGTTCGCGGACAAGGTCGATTTCCAATGAGCAGTTCTTC; CDR3aa: CASSSRTRSISNEQFF
abundance: -; d_gene: -; v_gene: TRBV6-6; j_gene: TRBJ1-6; CDR3nt: TGTGCCAGCAGACAGGGTACAGTTTTCAATTCACCCCTCCACTTT; CDR3aa: CASRQGTVFNSPLHF
abundance: once; d_gene: -; v_gene: TRBV28; j_gene: TRBJ1-3; CDR3nt: TGTGCCAGCAGTTCTGGAGCCGGCACCCCTAGGAACACCATATATTTT; CDR3aa: CASSSGAGTPRNTIYF
abundance: -; d_gene: -; v_gene: TRBV4-1; j_gene: TRBJ2-7; CDR3nt: TGCGCCAGCAGCCAAGTCCCCCGGGGCGCAAACTCCTACGAGCAGTACTTC; CDR3aa: CASSQVPRGANSYEQYF
abundance: -; d_gene: TRBD1; v_gene: TRBV28; j_gene: TRBJ2-7; CDR3nt: TGTGCCAGCAGTAGGACAGGACCGAGATCCTACGAGCAGTACTTC; CDR3aa: CASSRTGPRSYEQYF